This TCR beta chain is drawn from a study of sequential checkpoint blockade in melanoma. Study as a whole: Arm A got nivolumab then ipilimumab; arm B the reverse, 1:1. After both sequences, patients received maintenance nivolumab.

Treatment: randomized to nivolumab then ipilimumab (arm A) or the reverse (arm B). DNA-damaging chemotherapy had not been given to any patient beforehand. From thawed PBMCs, live CD3+CD8+ cells negative for CD19 and CD56 were sorted. This clone was counted at least ten times. The V gene lost 2 bases and the J gene lost 3 bases, with 6 bases spanning the gap. Germline V lookup: CDR1 SGHVS, CDR2 FNYEAQ. There are 13 residues in the CDR3. TCRdb's table, derived via immunoSEQ multiplex PCR, lists solely in-frame clones and lacks some. This table holds approximately 20,000 clones, under 65% found once. The chain links TRBV7-6 to TRBJ2-3; possible D gene TRBD2, 6 bases. This clonotype originated in a human donor with melanoma. The sequencing here drew on CD8+ T cells sorted from blood (inferred from file names), taken from a patient given nivolumab and ipilimumab in sequence. CDR3 nucleotides: TGTGCCAGCAGCTTAAGCGGGACAGATACGCAGTATTTT. It yields the protein CASSLSGTDTQYF.